The 21 T cell receptor beta chains below were found in one sample sequenced in a study of PD-1 blockade in classical Hodgkin lymphoma. Time point specified: cycle 4 day 1 (C4D1), after five to seven weeks of nivolumab. Brentuximab vedotin exposure varied, and every patient relapsed after autologous stem cell transplantation. Here immunoSEQ multiplex PCR was the method, and the copy in TCRdb shows in-frame clones only, minus some. The sample holds tens of thousands of clones, about 89% seen once. The sample here was peripheral blood mononuclear cells (PBMCs), taken before the fourth cycle of nivolumab. The receptors were sampled from a human donor with classical Hodgkin lymphoma.

The chain combines TRBV29-1 with TRBJ2-7; D is perhaps TRBD1 (6 bases). The CDR3 is 11 amino acids. The V end was cut by 7 bases, the J end by 7 bases, with 14 bases between. Germline lookup yields CDR1 SQVTM and CDR2 ANQGSEA. The CDR3 loop reads CSAYYREEQYF. CDR3 coding DNA: TGCAGCGCCTACTACAGGGAAGAGCAGTACTTC.

The rearrangement uses TRBV19 and TRBJ1-1; D not resolved. Trimming took 7 bases from V and 4 from J, leaving 22 bases between them. Germline V gene lookup returns CDR1 LNHDA and CDR2 SQIVND (reference sequence). The CDR3 loop spans 16 amino acids. CDR3 in amino acids: CASTPILGQRGTEAFF. The DNA of the CDR3 is TGTGCCAGTACCCCAATTTTGGGCCAGCGGGGCACTGAAGCTTTCTTT. The full variable domain, with the rest looked up from reference TRBV19 and TRBJ1-1, is DGGITQSPKYLFRKEGQNVTLSCEQNLNHDAMYWYRQDPGQGLRLIYYSQIVNDFQKGDIAEGYSVSREKKESFPLTVTSAQKNPTAFYLCASTPILGQRGTEAFFGQGTRLTVV.

CDR3 loop: CAWSGLDSRIKETQYF. The CDR3, as DNA: TGTGCCTGGAGCGGCCTTGACAGCCGAATTAAAGAGACCCAGTACTTC. The V call is TRBV30, the J call TRBJ2-5, with D tentatively TRBD1 (5 bases). The CDR3 consists of 16 residues. The germline V gene encodes CDR1 GTSNPN and CDR2 SVGIG (reference sequence). V was shortened by 3 bases and J by 3 bases, with 20 bases between the two germline ends.

The chain combines TRBV27 with TRBJ1-1; TRBD1 aligns across 7 bases. J lost 1 base, V lost 6 bases, and 8 bases had no gene match. CDR3 length: 15 amino acids. From germline, CDR1 is MNHEY and CDR2 SMNVEV (reference sequence). The CDR3 DNA sequence: TGTGCCAGCAGGTTCGGGACAGCACCGAACACTGAAGCTTTCTTT. Amino acids: CASRFGTAPNTEAFF.

V usage is TRBV6-1 and J usage is TRBJ1-4; 7 bases line up with TRBD1. The CDR3 spans 14 residues. Germline CDR1 and CDR2: MNHNS and SASEGT. V shed 9 bases and J 7 bases; nucleotides not matched to a gene: 11. The CDR3 DNA is TGTGCCAGTAATACCGGGACAGTAAGTGAAAAACTGTTTTTT. Protein sequence: CASNTGTVSEKLFF.

The CDR3 DNA sequence: TGTGCCAGCAGCTTATTCAGGGCTGGTAGCTACACCTTC. Protein: CASSLFRAGSYTF. V usage is TRBV7-2 and J usage is TRBJ1-2; possibly TRBD1 for D (5 bases). The V end lost 2 bases, the J end lost 9 bases, and 13 bases lay between the germline ends. CDR3 length: 13 amino acids. The germline V gene encodes CDR1 SGHTA and CDR2 FQGNSA.

This chain uses TRBV19 with TRBJ2-3, with 7 bases matching TRBD2. Germline V gene lookup returns CDR1 LNHDA and CDR2 SQIVND (reference sequence). J was trimmed by 1 base and V by 4 bases; bases with no gene match: 2. The CDR3 has 14 amino acids. The CDR3 spells CASSTSGRTDTQYF. The CDR3 bases are TGTGCCAGTAGTACTAGCGGCCGCACAGATACGCAGTATTTT.

The V call is TRBV5-1, the J call TRBJ2-1; D is unresolved. V gave up 5 bases and J gave up 2 bases, with 8 bases separating them. CDR1 SGHRS and CDR2 YFSETQ come from the germline V gene. The CDR3 spans 13 residues. CDR3 sequence: CASSSLAYNEQFF. In DNA, the CDR3 is TGCGCCAGCAGTTCTCTGGCCTACAATGAGCAGTTCTTC.

The CDR3 loop is CASSLIGLATTDTQYF. The CDR3 DNA sequence: TGTGCCAGTAGCCTCATCGGGCTAGCTACCACAGATACGCAGTATTTT. J is TRBJ2-3 and V is TRBV19; D is perhaps TRBD2 (5 bases). This CDR3 is built from 16 residues. The germline V gene has CDR1 LNHDA and CDR2 SQIVND (reference sequence). Trimming removed 6 bases at V and 2 bases at J, with 18 bases between.

This sequence joins TRBV14 and TRBJ2-3; D is unresolved. The germline V gene has CDR1 SGHDN and CDR2 FVKESK. The CDR3 spans 12 residues. V gave up 4 bases and J gave up 6 bases, with 8 bases separating them. CDR3: CASSLAPDTQYF. DNA for the CDR3: TGTGCCAGCAGCCTGGCCCCCGATACGCAGTATTTT.

The chain has TRBV5-6 and TRBJ2-4, with TRBD2 matching 8 bases. This CDR3 region has 16 residues. Trimming took 0 bases from V and 5 from J; bases not matched to a gene: 7. Germline assignment: CDR1 SGHDT and CDR2 YYEEEE. In DNA, the CDR3 is TGTGCCAGCAGCTTGGGGCGGGGGGCTTCCCAAAACATTCAGTACTTC. This encodes CASSLGRGASQNIQYF.

This CDR3 is CAWNRDYGNTIYF. DNA for the CDR3: TGTGCCTGGAACCGGGACTATGGAAACACCATATATTTT. The gene calls are TRBV30 and TRBJ1-3, with D perhaps TRBD1 (5 bases). V was trimmed by 4 bases and J by 3 bases, leaving 10 bases between them. Germline V gene sequence: CDR1 GTSNPN, CDR2 SVGIG (reference sequence). This CDR3 spans 13 amino acids.

About this clone: One end of the junction is discordant with germline, which a read error may explain. The genes are TRBV7-7 and TRBJ2-3; D is uncertain. This CDR3 region has 13 residues. CDR1 is SSHAT, CDR2 FNYEAQ, per germline (reference sequence). CDR3 in amino acids: CASSSSLVDTQYF. The CDR3 nucleotides read TGTGCTAGCAGCTCGTCTCTAGTGGATACGCAGTATTTT.

The chain carries TRBV6-1 and TRBJ1-5; D is unclear. CDR3 size: 11 residues. Germline V gene sequence: CDR1 MNHNS, CDR2 SASEGT. Between the trimmed V and J ends, which lost 4 bases and 3 bases, there was a span of 1 base. CDR3 loop: CASSVNQPQHF. The CDR3 DNA reads TGTGCCAGCAGTGTCAATCAGCCCCAGCATTTT.

The rearrangement uses TRBV6-5 and TRBJ2-1, with TRBD2 identical over 9 bases. V gave up 2 bases and J gave up 6 bases; unmatched junction bases: 2. Germline values: CDR1 MNHEY, CDR2 SVGAGI. The CDR3 runs to 14 residues. CDR3 in DNA: TGTGCCAGCAGTTACCTAGCGGGGTCCAATGAGCAGTTCTTC. Its translation: CASSYLAGSNEQFF.

The chain is built from TRBV27 and TRBJ1-1; D remains unclear. Trimming took off 2 bases at V and 1 base at J, with 5 bases between the two ends. CDR1 is MNHEY and CDR2 is SMNVEV in the germline V gene (reference sequence). CDR3 size: 13 residues. CDR3 amino acids: CASSLGKNTEAFF. The DNA for the CDR3 is TGTGCCAGCAGTTTAGGGAAGAACACTGAAGCTTTCTTT.

The rearrangement joins TRBV7-9 to TRBJ1-1; possibly TRBD1 for D (5 bases). The V end lost 3 bases, the J end lost 3 bases, and 20 bases lay between the germline ends. Per the germline V gene, CDR1 is SEHNR and CDR2 is FQNEAQ (reference sequence). This CDR3 spans 17 amino acids. The CDR3 region has the DNA TGTGCCAGCAGCTTTCCCTTCGAAAGGGGCGCTCACACTGAAGCTTTCTTT. Translated: CASSFPFERGAHTEAFF.

The chain has TRBV13 and TRBJ1-2; no definite D call. CDR3 length equals 11 residues. The germline V gene has CDR1 PRHDT and CDR2 FYEKMQ (reference sequence). Trimming took off 2 bases at V and 5 bases at J, with 3 bases between the two ends. DNA of the CDR3: TGTGCCAGCAGCTTATCATATGGCTACACCTTC. This translates into CASSLSYGYTF. Supplemented by reference TRBV13 and TRBJ1-2, the full variable domain reads AAGVIQSPRHLIKEKRETATLKCYPIPRHDTVYWYQQGPGQDPQFLISFYEKMQSDKGSIPDRFSAQQFSDYHSELNMSSLELGDSALYFCASSLSYGYTFGSGTRLTVV.

The J gene is TRBJ2-5, the V gene TRBV7-2; D call uncertain. Per the germline V gene, CDR1 is SGHTA and CDR2 is FQGNSA. The length of the CDR3 is 14 residues. Trimming shortened V by 2 bases and J by 5 bases, and 12 bases separated the two germline ends. The CDR3 nucleotides read TGTGCCAGCAGCTTACTGGAGATCGCCGAGACCCAGTACTTC. This gives the protein CASSLLEIAETQYF. Complete variable domain (other parts from reference TRBV7-2 and TRBJ2-5): GAGVSQSPSNKVTEKGKDVELRCDPISGHTALYWYRQSLGQGLEFLIYFQGNSAPDKSGLPSDRFSAERTGGSVSTLTIQRTQQEDSAVYLCASSLLEIAETQYFGPGTRLLVL.

The chain is built from TRBV7-6 and TRBJ1-5; D remains ambiguous. Germline CDR1 is SGHVS and CDR2 is FNYEAQ. CDR3 length: 15 amino acids. The V end was cut by 5 bases, the J end by 0 bases, with 11 bases between. Here the CDR3 reads CASSLDGNSNQPQHF. As DNA, the CDR3 is TGTGCCAGCAGCCTCGACGGGAATAGCAATCAGCCCCAGCATTTT. Supplemented by reference TRBV7-6 and TRBJ1-5, the full variable domain reads GAGVSQSPRYKVTKRGQDVALRCDPISGHVSLYWYRQALGQGPEFLTYFNYEAQQDKSGLPNDRFSAERPEGSISTLTIQRTEQRDSAMYRCASSLDGNSNQPQHFGDGTRLSIL.

This chain connects TRBV5-1 to TRBJ1-1, with D possibly matching TRBD1 (6 bases). CDR3 length equals 14 residues. Germline CDR1 and CDR2: SGHRS and YFSETQ. The V and J ends lost 0 bases and 6 bases respectively, with 12 bases between them. This chain's CDR3 is CASSLAGVLAEAFF. In DNA, the CDR3 is TGCGCCAGCAGCTTGGCAGGGGTTTTGGCTGAAGCTTTCTTT.